A selection of T cell receptor beta chains follows, all from one sample in a study of T cell responses to AZD1222 COVID-19 vaccine. Clones were read by immunoSEQ multiplex PCR, and TCRdb kept only the in-frame ones, dropping some. Altogether some 100,000 clones are present, about 86% being singletons, with the ten largest covering 3% to 3.5%. Sequenced material: peripheral blood, taken on day 0 of AZD1222 vaccination. These receptors were taken from an adult in good health. Both conserved end residues are part of each CDR3. A D gene is named only where the DNA matches it firmly. Size is omitted from some rows. Given values are once, few, many or a class for expanded clones.

j_call clone_size v_call d_call cdr3_nt cdr3_aa
TRBJ1-4 few TRBV18 . TGTGCCAGCTCACCCTTTACACCCGCAACTAATGAAAAACTGTTTTTT CASSPFTPATNEKLFF
TRBJ1-2 few TRBV6-4 . TGTGCCAGCAGTGTAGATGGTCTCGGGGGCTACACCTTC CASSVDGLGGYTF
TRBJ1-5 few TRBV7-2 . TGTGCCAGCAGCATAGGAGGGGTAGGACGTCAGCCCCAGCATTTT CASSIGGVGRQPQHF
TRBJ2-1 . TRBV6-5 . TGTGCCAGCAGTTACAGGACAGAGCATTACAATGAGCAGTTCTTC CASSYRTEHYNEQFF
TRBJ1-4 . TRBV4-3 . TGCGCCAGCAGCCAAGATAATTCCAGGCCGGGGGAAAAACTGTTTTTT CASSQDNSRPGEKLFF
TRBJ2-5 . TRBV7-2 . TGTGCCAGCAGCTTAGGTGCGACAGGTTCCCCTCAAGAGACCCAGTACTTC CASSLGATGSPQETQYF
TRBJ1-1 . TRBV4-1 TRBD1 TGCGCCAGCAGCCGCGACAGGGGCGGGAACACTGAAGCTTTCTTT CASSRDRGGNTEAFF
TRBJ2-7 few TRBV6-6 . TGTGCCAGCAGTCCGGCAGGGAACCACTACGAGCAGTACTTC CASSPAGNHYEQYF
TRBJ2-3 . TRBV2 TRBD2 TGTGCCAGCAGTGGGACTAGCGGGGGTTTTAGAACGCAGTATTTT CASSGTSGGFRTQYF
TRBJ1-1 . TRBV9 . TGTGCCAGCAGTCTAGCGGTCCAGAACACTGAAGCTTTCTTT CASSLAVQNTEAFF
TRBJ1-2 . TRBV7-8 . TGTGCCAGCAGCTTAGACGGCAGGCCTTGGGATGGCTACACCTTC CASSLDGRPWDGYTF
TRBJ2-3 . TRBV11-2 TRBD2 TGTGCCAGCAGCTTAGGGACTAGGCACCTCACAGATACGCAGTATTTT CASSLGTRHLTDTQYF
TRBJ2-5 few TRBV9 . TGTGCCAGCAGCGTAGAGGGAAGAGACTCCGAGACCCAGTACTTC CASSVEGRDSETQYF
TRBJ1-6 . TRBV18 . TGTGCCAGCTCACCTGCGAGGGATAATAATTCACCCCTCCACTTT CASSPARDNNSPLHF
TRBJ1-1 . TRBV7-3 . TGTGCCAGCAGCGCGACACCGAACACTGAAGCTTTCTTT CASSATPNTEAFF
TRBJ1-5 . TRBV21-1 . TGTGCCAGCGCTGCCTCCGGGACAGGGACCTTCTCTAGGAATCAGCCCCAGCATTTT CASAASGTGTFSRNQPQHF
TRBJ2-7 . TRBV5-1 TRBD1 TGCGCCAGCAGCTTAGGGGGACAGGCCTACGAGCAGTACTTC CASSLGGQAYEQYF
TRBJ1-4 . TRBV19 TRBD1 TGTGCCAGTAGTCCATACAGGGGATCAACTAATGAAAAACTGTTTTTT CASSPYRGSTNEKLFF
TRBJ1-2 . TRBV19 . TGTGCCAGTACGCAGTTCCCATATGGCTACACCTTC CASTQFPYGYTF
TRBJ1-6 . TRBV7-2 TRBD1 TGTGCCAGCAGCTCCCAGACAGGGGCCCTGACCCCCCTCCACTTT CASSSQTGALTPLHF
TRBJ1-2 . TRBV27 . TGTGCCAGCAGTTACGCGACAGGAGTCTCATTTCGTGGCTACACCTTC CASSYATGVSFRGYTF
TRBJ2-7 . TRBV10-3 . TGTGCCATCAGTGAGTCGGCGGGGGCCGACCTCGGCGAGCAGTACTTC CAISESAGADLGEQYF
TRBJ2-2 . TRBV6-4 TRBD1 TGTGCCAGCAGGAGGGACAGGGGATCCACCGGGGAGCTGTTTTTT CASRRDRGSTGELFF